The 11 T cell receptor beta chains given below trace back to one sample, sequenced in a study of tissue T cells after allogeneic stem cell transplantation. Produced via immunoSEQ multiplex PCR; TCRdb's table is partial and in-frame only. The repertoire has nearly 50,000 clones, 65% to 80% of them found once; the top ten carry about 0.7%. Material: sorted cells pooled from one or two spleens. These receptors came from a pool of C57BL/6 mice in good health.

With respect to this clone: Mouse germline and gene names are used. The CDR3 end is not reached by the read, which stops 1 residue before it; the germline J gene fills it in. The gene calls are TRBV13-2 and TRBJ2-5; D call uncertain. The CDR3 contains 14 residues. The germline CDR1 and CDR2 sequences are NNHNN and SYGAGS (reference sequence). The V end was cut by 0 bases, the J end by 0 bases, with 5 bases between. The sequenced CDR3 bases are TGTGCCAGCGGTGATGCAATTAACCAAGACACCCAGTAC. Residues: CASGDAINQDTQY. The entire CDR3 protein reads CASGDAINQDTQYF.

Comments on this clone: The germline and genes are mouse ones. This chain's CDR3 is CASRGQGADSDYTF. CDR3 DNA (partial): TGTGCCAGCAGGGGACAGGGGGCAGACTCCGACTACACC. The V call is TRBV19, the J call TRBJ1-2; 12 positions agree with TRBD1. The read is 1 residue too short to cover the CDR3 end, so that end is filled in from the germline J gene. CDR3 length equals 14 residues. Germline V gene data show CDR1 as FNHDT and CDR2 as SITEND (reference sequence). The ends lost 5 bases at V and 3 bases at J; junction bases unmatched: 2. Drawing the rest from reference TRBV19 and TRBJ1-2, the complete variable domain is GGIITQTPKFLIGQEGQKLTLKCQQNFNHDTMYWYRQDSGKGLRLIYYSITENDLQKGDLSEGYDASREKKSSFSLTVTSAQKNEMAVFLCASRGQGADSDYTFGSGTRLLVI.

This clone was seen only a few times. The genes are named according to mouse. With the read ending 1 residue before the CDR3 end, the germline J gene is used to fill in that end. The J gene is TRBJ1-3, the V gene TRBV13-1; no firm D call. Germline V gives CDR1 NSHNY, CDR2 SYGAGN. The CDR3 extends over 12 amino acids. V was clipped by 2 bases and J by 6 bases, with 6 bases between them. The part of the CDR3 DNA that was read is TGTGCCAGCAGTGAAGGACCAAATACGCTCTAT. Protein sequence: CASSEGPNTLY. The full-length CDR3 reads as CASSEGPNTLYF.

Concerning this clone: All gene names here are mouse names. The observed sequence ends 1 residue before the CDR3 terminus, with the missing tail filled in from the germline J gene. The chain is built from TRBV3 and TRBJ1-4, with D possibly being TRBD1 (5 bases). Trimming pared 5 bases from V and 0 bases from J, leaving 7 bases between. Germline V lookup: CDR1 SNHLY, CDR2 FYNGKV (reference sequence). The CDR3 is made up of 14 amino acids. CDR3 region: CASSLQVSNERLFF. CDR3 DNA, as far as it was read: TGTGCCAGCAGCCTACAGGTTTCCAACGAAAGATTATTT.

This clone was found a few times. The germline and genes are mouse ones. The DNA read from the CDR3 is TGTGCCAGCAGTGGGACTGGGGGAGGTGCAGAAACGCTGTAT. As protein: CASSGTGGGAETLY. The whole CDR3 protein is CASSGTGGGAETLYF. This chain links TRBV13-3 with TRBJ2-3, with 10 positions matching TRBD2. The read terminates 1 residue ahead of where the CDR3 ends, so the germline J gene completes it. Germline loops: CDR1 NNHDY, CDR2 SYVADS. The CDR3 is made up of 15 amino acids. Trimming removed 3 bases from V and 1 base from J; junction bases left unmatched: 2.

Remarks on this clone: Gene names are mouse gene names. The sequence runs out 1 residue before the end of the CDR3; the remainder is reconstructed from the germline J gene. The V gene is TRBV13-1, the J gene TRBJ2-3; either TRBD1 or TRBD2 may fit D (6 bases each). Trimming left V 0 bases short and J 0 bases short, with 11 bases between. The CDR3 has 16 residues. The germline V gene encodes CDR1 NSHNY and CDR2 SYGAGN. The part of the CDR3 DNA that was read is TGTGCCAGCAGTGATGCAGTGGGGGCTAGTGCAGAAACGCTGTAT. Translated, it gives CASSDAVGASAETLY. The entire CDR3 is CASSDAVGASAETLYF.

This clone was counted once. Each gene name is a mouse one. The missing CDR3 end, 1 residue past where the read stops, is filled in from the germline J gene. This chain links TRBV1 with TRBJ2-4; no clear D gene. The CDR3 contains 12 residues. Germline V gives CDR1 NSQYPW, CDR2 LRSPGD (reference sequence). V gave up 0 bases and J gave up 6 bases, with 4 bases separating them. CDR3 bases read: TGCACCTGCAGTGCAGAGGTGAACACCTTGTAC. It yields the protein CTCSAEVNTLY. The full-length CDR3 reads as CTCSAEVNTLYF.

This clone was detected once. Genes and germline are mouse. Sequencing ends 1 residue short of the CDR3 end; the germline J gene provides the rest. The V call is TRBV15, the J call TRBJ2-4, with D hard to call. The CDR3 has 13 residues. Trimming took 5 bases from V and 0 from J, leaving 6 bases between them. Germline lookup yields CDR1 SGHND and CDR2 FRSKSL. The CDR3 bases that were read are TGTGCCAGCAGTCTCAATAGTCAAAACACCTTGTAC. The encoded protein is CASSLNSQNTLY. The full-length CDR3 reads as CASSLNSQNTLYF.

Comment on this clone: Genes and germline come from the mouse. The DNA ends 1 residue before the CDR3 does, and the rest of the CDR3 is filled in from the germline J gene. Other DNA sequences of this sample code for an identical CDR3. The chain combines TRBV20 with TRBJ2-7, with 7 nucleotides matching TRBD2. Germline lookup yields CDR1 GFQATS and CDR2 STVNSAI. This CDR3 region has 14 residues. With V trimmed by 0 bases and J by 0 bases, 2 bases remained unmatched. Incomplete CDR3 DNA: TGTGGTGCTAGGGATTGGGGGGACTCCTATGAACAGTAC. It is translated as CGARDWGDSYEQY. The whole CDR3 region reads CGARDWGDSYEQYF. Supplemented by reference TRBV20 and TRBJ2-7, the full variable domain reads GALVYQYPRRTICKSGTSMRMECQAVGFQATSVAWYRQSPQKTFELIALSTVNSAIKYEQNFTQEKFPISHPNLSFSSMTVLNAYLEDRGLYLCGARDWGDSYEQYFGPGTRLTVL.

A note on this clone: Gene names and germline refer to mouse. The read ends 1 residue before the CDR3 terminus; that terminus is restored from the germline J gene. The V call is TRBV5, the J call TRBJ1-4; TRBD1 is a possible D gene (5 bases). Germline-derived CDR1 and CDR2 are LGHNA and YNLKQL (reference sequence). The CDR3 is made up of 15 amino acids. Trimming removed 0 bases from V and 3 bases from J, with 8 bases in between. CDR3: CASSQEKGPNERLFF. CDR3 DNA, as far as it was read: TGTGCCAGCAGCCAAGAAAAGGGACCCAACGAAAGATTATTT.

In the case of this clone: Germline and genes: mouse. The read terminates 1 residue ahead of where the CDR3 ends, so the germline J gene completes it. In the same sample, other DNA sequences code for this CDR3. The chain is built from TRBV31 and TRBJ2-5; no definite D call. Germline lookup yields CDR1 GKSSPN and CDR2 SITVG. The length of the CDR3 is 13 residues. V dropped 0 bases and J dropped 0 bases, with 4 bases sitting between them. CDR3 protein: CAWSLGNQDTQYF. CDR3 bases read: TGTGCCTGGAGTCTGGGTAACCAAGACACCCAGTAC.